Listed below are T cell receptor beta chains from one sample, sequenced in a study of blood T cell repertoires in COVID-19. Generated by immunoSEQ multiplex PCR, the TCRdb table keeps only in-frame clones and is missing some. The sample holds almost 350,000 clones, 88% seen once. Specimen: PBMCs or T cells enriched from blood (not recorded which). These receptors were obtained from a woman in her twenties or thirties who had been exposed to COVID-19. Each CDR3 is given with its conserved first and last residue. Each record gives: CDR3 DNA, CDR3 protein, clone size, J gene, V gene, D gene. A D gene is named only where the DNA matches it firmly. Size is stated for part of the rows, as once, few or many counts, or as a class when the clone is expanded.

CDR3nt: TGTGCCACCGCCCCGGTTCCCGGTGAAAAACTGTTTTTT; CDR3aa: CATAPVPGEKLFF; abundance: -; j_gene: TRBJ1-4; v_gene: TRBV5-4; d_gene: -
CDR3nt: TGTGCCAGCAGTGACTTCACAGGGGGCGCAGGCTATGGCTACACCTTC; CDR3aa: CASSDFTGGAGYGYTF; abundance: -; j_gene: TRBJ1-2; v_gene: TRBV6-1; d_gene: TRBD1
CDR3nt: TGTGCCACCTCGGGGGGGGCCACTGAAGCTTTCTTT; CDR3aa: CATSGGATEAFF; abundance: -; j_gene: TRBJ1-1; v_gene: TRBV24-1; d_gene: -
CDR3nt: TGTGCCAGCTCACGACAGGGAGACACTGAAGCTTTCTTT; CDR3aa: CASSRQGDTEAFF; abundance: -; j_gene: TRBJ1-1; v_gene: TRBV18; d_gene: TRBD1
CDR3nt: TGTGCCAGCAGTTTGCCTAGCGGAAACACCGGGGAGCTGTTTTTT; CDR3aa: CASSLPSGNTGELFF; abundance: -; j_gene: TRBJ2-2; v_gene: TRBV28; d_gene: TRBD2
CDR3nt: TGTGCCAGCAGTTTCGGGGGAAACACCATATATTTT; CDR3aa: CASSFGGNTIYF; abundance: -; j_gene: TRBJ1-3; v_gene: TRBV12-3/TRBV12-4; d_gene: -
CDR3nt: TGTGCCAGCAGCGGGAGGGGGACTAAAAACTCCTACGAGCAGTACTTC; CDR3aa: CASSGRGTKNSYEQYF; abundance: -; j_gene: TRBJ2-7; v_gene: TRBV9; d_gene: -
CDR3nt: TGTGCCAGCAGCCCGTGGGGGGCCGGTTTAGCGGGAGGCCAAGAGACCCAGTACTTC; CDR3aa: CASSPWGAGLAGGQETQYF; abundance: once; j_gene: TRBJ2-5; v_gene: TRBV7-9; d_gene: TRBD2
CDR3nt: TGTGCCAGCAGTCAATTCGAGGGAGGAGGGGAGCTGTTTTTT; CDR3aa: CASSQFEGGGELFF; abundance: -; j_gene: TRBJ2-2; v_gene: TRBV2; d_gene: -
CDR3nt: TGTGCCAGCAGAGAGACTAGCGGGAGGAACAATGAGCAGTTCTTC; CDR3aa: CASRETSGRNNEQFF; abundance: -; j_gene: TRBJ2-1; v_gene: TRBV28; d_gene: TRBD2
CDR3nt: TGTGCCAGCAGCTTGACCGGGACAGGTGTGGTCCACAATGAGCAGTTCTTC; CDR3aa: CASSLTGTGVVHNEQFF; abundance: once; j_gene: TRBJ2-1; v_gene: TRBV7-6; d_gene: TRBD1
CDR3nt: TGTGCCAGCAGTTTCGTCGGACAGGGTAACTATGGCTACACCTTC; CDR3aa: CASSFVGQGNYGYTF; abundance: -; j_gene: TRBJ1-2; v_gene: TRBV28; d_gene: TRBD1
CDR3nt: TGTGCCAGCAGCCAATCTGGACAGCTCTACAATGAGCAGTTCTTC; CDR3aa: CASSQSGQLYNEQFF; abundance: -; j_gene: TRBJ2-1; v_gene: TRBV21-1; d_gene: -
CDR3nt: TGTGCCAGCAGCGTAGGTGGTAGCGGGAGTTACGATGAGCAGTTCTTC; CDR3aa: CASSVGGSGSYDEQFF; abundance: -; j_gene: TRBJ2-1; v_gene: TRBV9; d_gene: TRBD2
CDR3nt: TGTGCCATCAGCCCGGGGGTACTAGGCCAAGAGACCCAGTACTTC; CDR3aa: CAISPGVLGQETQYF; abundance: -; j_gene: TRBJ2-5; v_gene: TRBV10-3; d_gene: -
CDR3nt: TGTGCCACCAGCAGGGACAGGGGGCATGTAAACATTCAGTACTTC; CDR3aa: CATSRDRGHVNIQYF; abundance: -; j_gene: TRBJ2-4; v_gene: TRBV24-1; d_gene: TRBD1
CDR3nt: TGTGCCAGCAGCTTAAGGGGCGGACTAGCGGGAGGGCCCGTCTACAATGAGCAGTTCTTC; CDR3aa: CASSLRGGLAGGPVYNEQFF; abundance: -; j_gene: TRBJ2-1; v_gene: TRBV7-6; d_gene: TRBD2
CDR3nt: TGCAGCGTTGAAGTTAGGGGGGGCGATTTGAACACCGGGGAGCTGTTTTTT; CDR3aa: CSVEVRGGDLNTGELFF; abundance: -; j_gene: TRBJ2-2; v_gene: TRBV29-1; d_gene: -
CDR3nt: TGCGCCAGCAGTCAAGAGCGGTGTCACAAATCCTACAATGAGCAGTTCTTC; CDR3aa: CASSQERCHKSYNEQFF; abundance: -; j_gene: TRBJ2-1; v_gene: TRBV23-1; d_gene: -
CDR3nt: TGTGCCAGCAGCCAATACACAGATACGCAGTATTTT; CDR3aa: CASSQYTDTQYF; abundance: -; j_gene: TRBJ2-3; v_gene: TRBV3-1/TRBV3-2; d_gene: -
CDR3nt: TGTGCCAGCAGCTTGGGACAGGGTGAAAAACTGTTTTTT; CDR3aa: CASSLGQGEKLFF; abundance: -; j_gene: TRBJ1-4; v_gene: TRBV5-8; d_gene: TRBD1
CDR3nt: TGTGCCAGCTCACCCCCGGGTAGTGTGATCAATGAGCAGTTCTTC; CDR3aa: CASSPPGSVINEQFF; abundance: -; j_gene: TRBJ2-1; v_gene: TRBV18; d_gene: -
CDR3nt: TGTGCCAGCAGCCGGCCTGGACAGCCCTACGAGCAGTACTTC; CDR3aa: CASSRPGQPYEQYF; abundance: -; j_gene: TRBJ2-7; v_gene: TRBV7-9; d_gene: -
CDR3nt: TGTGCCAGCAGCTATCCCCAGGACAGGGCCGGGTACGAGCAGTACTTC; CDR3aa: CASSYPQDRAGYEQYF; abundance: once; j_gene: TRBJ2-7; v_gene: TRBV6-6; d_gene: TRBD1
CDR3nt: TGTGCCAGCAGCCCAAGAACAGCTTCGAACACTGAAGCTTTCTTT; CDR3aa: CASSPRTASNTEAFF; abundance: -; j_gene: TRBJ1-1; v_gene: TRBV11-1; d_gene: -
CDR3nt: TGTGCCAGCAGCGTATCGCGGACTAGAGCCTACAATGAGCAGTTCTTC; CDR3aa: CASSVSRTRAYNEQFF; abundance: -; j_gene: TRBJ2-1; v_gene: TRBV9; d_gene: TRBD2
CDR3nt: TGCGCCAGCAGCTCCTCGACAGGCTCTGGAAACACCATATATTTT; CDR3aa: CASSSSTGSGNTIYF; abundance: -; j_gene: TRBJ1-3; v_gene: TRBV5-1; d_gene: -
CDR3nt: TGTGCCAGCAGTCCCCGGACAGGGCCCTTGGCGGGCTACACCTTC; CDR3aa: CASSPRTGPLAGYTF; abundance: -; j_gene: TRBJ1-2; v_gene: TRBV28; d_gene: TRBD1
CDR3nt: TGTGCCAGCAGCTCCTCGGACACTAGCGGAGTATCCTACGAGCAGTACTTC; CDR3aa: CASSSSDTSGVSYEQYF; abundance: -; j_gene: TRBJ2-7; v_gene: TRBV5-4; d_gene: TRBD2
CDR3nt: TGTGCCAGCAGCTTGGCGGTAGTAGCGGGGAATGAGCAGTTCTTC; CDR3aa: CASSLAVVAGNEQFF; abundance: once; j_gene: TRBJ2-1; v_gene: TRBV5-5; d_gene: TRBD2
CDR3nt: TGTGCCAGCAGCGTAGCTCACAATTCCGCAGGAGAGACCCAGTACTTC; CDR3aa: CASSVAHNSAGETQYF; abundance: -; j_gene: TRBJ2-5; v_gene: TRBV9; d_gene: -
CDR3nt: TGTGCCAGCAGCGACAGGCTTTCCTACGAGCAGTACTTC; CDR3aa: CASSDRLSYEQYF; abundance: once; j_gene: TRBJ2-7; v_gene: TRBV5-6; d_gene: -
CDR3nt: TGCGCCAGCAGCTCCCGGACTAGCGGGAGGAGGACCGGGGAGCTGTTTTTT; CDR3aa: CASSSRTSGRRTGELFF; abundance: -; j_gene: TRBJ2-2; v_gene: TRBV5-1; d_gene: TRBD2
CDR3nt: TGTGCCAGCAGCTTAAGGGGGTATCTAGGACGCGGGCGGGACACTGAAGCTTTCTTT; CDR3aa: CASSLRGYLGRGRDTEAFF; abundance: -; j_gene: TRBJ1-1; v_gene: TRBV7-8; d_gene: -
CDR3nt: TGCGCCAGTAGCGGGGCCTACGAGCAGTACTTC; CDR3aa: CASSGAYEQYF; abundance: -; j_gene: TRBJ2-7; v_gene: TRBV10-2; d_gene: TRBD2
CDR3nt: TGTGCCAGCAGTCCGCCAACTAGCGGGAGTTGGGAGCAGTACTTC; CDR3aa: CASSPPTSGSWEQYF; abundance: -; j_gene: TRBJ2-7; v_gene: TRBV27; d_gene: TRBD2
CDR3nt: TGTGCCAGTAGTATTACAACGGGAGGCTCTGGGGCCAACGTCCTGACTTTC; CDR3aa: CASSITTGGSGANVLTF; abundance: -; j_gene: TRBJ2-6; v_gene: TRBV19; d_gene: TRBD2
CDR3nt: TGTGCCACCAGTGATTTGCATCAGGGAGGCGGCTACACCTTC; CDR3aa: CATSDLHQGGGYTF; abundance: once; j_gene: TRBJ1-2; v_gene: TRBV24-1; d_gene: -
CDR3nt: TGTGCCAGCAGCTTAGCGCGTGAGACAGGGGGCTCTACCGGGGAGCTGTTTTTT; CDR3aa: CASSLARETGGSTGELFF; abundance: -; j_gene: TRBJ2-2; v_gene: TRBV7-6; d_gene: TRBD1
CDR3nt: TGTGCGTGTGGGCAGGGGGCTGCTGGCTACACCTTC; CDR3aa: CACGQGAAGYTF; abundance: once; j_gene: TRBJ1-2; v_gene: TRBV12-3/TRBV12-4; d_gene: TRBD1
CDR3nt: TGTGCCAGCACAGACAGCTCTGGAAACACCATATATTTT; CDR3aa: CASTDSSGNTIYF; abundance: -; j_gene: TRBJ1-3; v_gene: TRBV28; d_gene: -
CDR3nt: TGTGCCAGCAGTTCCCCCGGGGTTCGTAACTATGGCTACACCTTC; CDR3aa: CASSSPGVRNYGYTF; abundance: -; j_gene: TRBJ1-2; v_gene: TRBV28; d_gene: -
CDR3nt: TGTGCCAGCAGCTTATGGGGACAGAGTGGAGCTTTCTTT; CDR3aa: CASSLWGQSGAFF; abundance: -; j_gene: TRBJ1-1; v_gene: TRBV7-3; d_gene: TRBD1
CDR3nt: TGTGCCAGCAGTTTATCTAGCGGGAGGTACGAGCAGTACTTC; CDR3aa: CASSLSSGRYEQYF; abundance: -; j_gene: TRBJ2-7; v_gene: TRBV27; d_gene: TRBD2
CDR3nt: TGTGCCAGCCTTTCCCTAGGACTAGCGGGAACGAGTTCCTACAATGAGCAGTTCTTC; CDR3aa: CASLSLGLAGTSSYNEQFF; abundance: -; j_gene: TRBJ2-1; v_gene: TRBV19; d_gene: TRBD2
CDR3nt: TGCGCCAGCAGCCAAGATGTTTGGACAGGGCCCTCCTACGAGCAGTACTTC; CDR3aa: CASSQDVWTGPSYEQYF; abundance: -; j_gene: TRBJ2-7; v_gene: TRBV4-1; d_gene: TRBD1
CDR3nt: TGTGCCAGCAGTTTTTACGGACAGGGGGCGAGAACCGGGGAGCTGTTTTTT; CDR3aa: CASSFYGQGARTGELFF; abundance: -; j_gene: TRBJ2-2; v_gene: TRBV28; d_gene: TRBD1
CDR3nt: TGTGCCACCAGCAGAGGAGGCAGATCGAACACCGGGGAGCTGTTTTTT; CDR3aa: CATSRGGRSNTGELFF; abundance: -; j_gene: TRBJ2-2; v_gene: TRBV15; d_gene: -
CDR3nt: TGCGCCAGCAGCCCAACCGGGACACACGAGCAGTACTTC; CDR3aa: CASSPTGTHEQYF; abundance: -; j_gene: TRBJ2-7; v_gene: TRBV5-1; d_gene: -
CDR3nt: TGTGCCAGCAGCAGAACAGGGGGGCCTTCCTACGAGCAGTACTTC; CDR3aa: CASSRTGGPSYEQYF; abundance: -; j_gene: TRBJ2-7; v_gene: TRBV6-5; d_gene: TRBD1
CDR3nt: TGTGCCAGCAGCGAAACCCGGGACAGGGAGAACACTGAAGCTTTCTTT; CDR3aa: CASSETRDRENTEAFF; abundance: -; j_gene: TRBJ1-1; v_gene: TRBV9; d_gene: TRBD1
CDR3nt: TGCGCCAGCAGCCGGGAGGTCCATGAAAAACTGTTTTTT; CDR3aa: CASSREVHEKLFF; abundance: -; j_gene: TRBJ1-4; v_gene: TRBV5-1; d_gene: -
CDR3nt: TGTGCCAGCTCACAACTACAGGGTAGCTACTCTGGAAACACCATATATTTT; CDR3aa: CASSQLQGSYSGNTIYF; abundance: -; j_gene: TRBJ1-3; v_gene: TRBV18; d_gene: -
CDR3nt: TGTGCCAGCAGCAAAGTTGGGGCCGGTGATCTCCTAGGGACCCAGTACTTC; CDR3aa: CASSKVGAGDLLGTQYF; abundance: -; j_gene: TRBJ2-5; v_gene: TRBV21-1; d_gene: -
CDR3nt: TGTGCCAGCAGCCAAGATCCCGGGACAGGCAAATACGAGCAGTACTTC; CDR3aa: CASSQDPGTGKYEQYF; abundance: -; j_gene: TRBJ2-7; v_gene: TRBV3-1/TRBV3-2; d_gene: TRBD1